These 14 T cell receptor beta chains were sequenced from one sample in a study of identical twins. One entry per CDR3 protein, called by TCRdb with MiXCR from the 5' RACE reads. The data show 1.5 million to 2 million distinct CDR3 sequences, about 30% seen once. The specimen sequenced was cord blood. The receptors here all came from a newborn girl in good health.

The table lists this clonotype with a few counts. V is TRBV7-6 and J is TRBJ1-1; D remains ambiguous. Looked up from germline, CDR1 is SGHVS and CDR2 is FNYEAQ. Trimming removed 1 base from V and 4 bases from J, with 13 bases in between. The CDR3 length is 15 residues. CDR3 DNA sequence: TGTGCCAGCAGCTTAGACGACCTCCCCGGCACTGAAGCTTTCTTT. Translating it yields CASSLDDLPGTEAFF.

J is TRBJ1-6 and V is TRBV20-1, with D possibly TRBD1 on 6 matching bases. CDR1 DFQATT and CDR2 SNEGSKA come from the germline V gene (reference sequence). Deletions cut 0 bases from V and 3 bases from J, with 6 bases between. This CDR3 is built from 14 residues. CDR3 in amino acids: CSAREGHYNSPLHF. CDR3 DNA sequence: TGCAGTGCTAGAGAGGGACACTATAATTCACCCCTCCACTTT.

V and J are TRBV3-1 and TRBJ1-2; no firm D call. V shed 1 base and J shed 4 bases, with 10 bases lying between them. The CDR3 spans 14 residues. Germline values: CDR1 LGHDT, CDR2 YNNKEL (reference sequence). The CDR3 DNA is TGTGCCAGCAGCCAAGGCACCAACCTCTATGGCTACACCTTC. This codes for CASSQGTNLYGYTF.

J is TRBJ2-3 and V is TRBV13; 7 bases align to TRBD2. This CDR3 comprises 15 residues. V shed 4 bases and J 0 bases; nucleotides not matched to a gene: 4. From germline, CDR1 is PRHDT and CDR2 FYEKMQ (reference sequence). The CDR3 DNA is TGTGCCAGCAGCTCCCCGCGGGGGAGCACAGATACGCAGTATTTT. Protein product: CASSSPRGSTDTQYF.

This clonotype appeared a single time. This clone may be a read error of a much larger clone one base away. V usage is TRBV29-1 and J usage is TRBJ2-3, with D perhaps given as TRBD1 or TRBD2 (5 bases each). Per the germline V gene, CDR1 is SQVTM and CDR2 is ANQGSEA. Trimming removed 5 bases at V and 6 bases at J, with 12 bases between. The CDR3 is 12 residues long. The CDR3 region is CSVRRGADTQYF. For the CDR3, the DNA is TGCAGCGTTAGAAGAGGGGCGGATACGCAGTATTTT.

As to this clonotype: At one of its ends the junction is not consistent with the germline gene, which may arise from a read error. The CDR3 coding sequence is TGTGCCAGCGGCTTAGCCAAGGCAGGAGGCACAGATACGCAGTATTTT. Translation: CASGLAKAGGTDTQYF. This sequence joins TRBV7-8 and TRBJ2-3; D remains unclear. CDR1 is SGHVS and CDR2 is FQNEAQ in the germline V gene. The CDR3 totals 16 residues.

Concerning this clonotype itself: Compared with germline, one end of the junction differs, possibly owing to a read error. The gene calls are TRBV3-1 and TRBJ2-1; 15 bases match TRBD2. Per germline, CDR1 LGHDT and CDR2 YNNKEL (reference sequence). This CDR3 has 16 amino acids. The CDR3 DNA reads TGTGCCAGCAGCCGGACTAGCGGGGGGGCCTACAATGAGCAGTTATTC. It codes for CASSRTSGGAYNEQLF.

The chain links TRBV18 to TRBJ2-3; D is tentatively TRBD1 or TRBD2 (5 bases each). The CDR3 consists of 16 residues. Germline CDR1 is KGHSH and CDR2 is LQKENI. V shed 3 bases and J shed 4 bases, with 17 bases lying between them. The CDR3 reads CASSPLLLLGADTQYF. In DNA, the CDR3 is TGTGCCAGCTCACCCCTGCTCTTACTGGGGGCAGATACGCAGTATTTT.

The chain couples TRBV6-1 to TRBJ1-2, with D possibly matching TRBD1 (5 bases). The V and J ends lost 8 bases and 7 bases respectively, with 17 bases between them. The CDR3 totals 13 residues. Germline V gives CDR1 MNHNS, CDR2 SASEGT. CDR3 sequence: CASPDRDRGGYTF. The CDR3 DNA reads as TGTGCCAGCCCTGATAGAGACAGAGGTGGCTACACCTTC.

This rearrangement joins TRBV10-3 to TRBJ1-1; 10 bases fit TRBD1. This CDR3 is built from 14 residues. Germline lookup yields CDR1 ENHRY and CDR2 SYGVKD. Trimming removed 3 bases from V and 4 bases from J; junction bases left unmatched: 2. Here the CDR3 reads CAISEGTGVTEAFF. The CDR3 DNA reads TGTGCCATCAGTGAAGGGACAGGGGTCACTGAAGCTTTCTTT.

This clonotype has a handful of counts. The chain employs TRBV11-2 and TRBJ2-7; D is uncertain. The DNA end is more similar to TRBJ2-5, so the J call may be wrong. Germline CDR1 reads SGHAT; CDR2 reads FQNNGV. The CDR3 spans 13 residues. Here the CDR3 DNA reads TGTGCCAGCAGCTTAGATTTTTGGGAGACCCAGTACTTC. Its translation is CASSLDFWETQYF.

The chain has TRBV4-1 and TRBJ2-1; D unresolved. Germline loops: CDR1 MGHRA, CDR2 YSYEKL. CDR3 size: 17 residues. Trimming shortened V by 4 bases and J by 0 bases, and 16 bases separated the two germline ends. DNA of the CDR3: TGCGCCAGCAGCCTCCCACGGCAGTCTTTCTCCTACAATGAGCAGTTCTTC. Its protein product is CASSLPRQSFSYNEQFF.

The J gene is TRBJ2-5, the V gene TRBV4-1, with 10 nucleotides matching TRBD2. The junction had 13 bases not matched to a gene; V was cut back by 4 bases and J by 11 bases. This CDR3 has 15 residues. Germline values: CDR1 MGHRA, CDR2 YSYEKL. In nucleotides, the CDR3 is TGCGCCAGCAGCCCACTAGCGGGACTACCCAATGAGCAGTACTTC. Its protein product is CASSPLAGLPNEQYF.

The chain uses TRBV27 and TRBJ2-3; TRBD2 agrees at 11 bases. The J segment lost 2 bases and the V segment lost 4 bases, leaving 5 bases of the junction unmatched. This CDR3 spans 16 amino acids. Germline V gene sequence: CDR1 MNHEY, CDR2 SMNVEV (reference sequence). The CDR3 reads CASSSTSGRYTDTQYF. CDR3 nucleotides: TGTGCCAGCAGTTCTACTAGCGGGAGATACACAGATACGCAGTATTTT.